This TCR beta chain stems from a study of shared clonotypes between healthy human individuals (TCRdb year 2020). About the investigation overall: Three men and two women, aged 18 to 49 years, made up the cohort. For each donor, three plates each were used for CD4 naive and CD4 memory, two plates were used for CD8 naive, and one plate was used for CD8 memory. Blood TCR repertoires of about five healthy adults were deeply sequenced to estimate repertoire size and the extent of clonotype sharing between individuals. To increase sequencing depth and limit assay-specific biases, TCR repertoire library preparation and sequencing were carried out by different laboratories using diverse techniques. Between about 0.94 and 8.9 billion PBMCs per donor were obtained by leukapheresis. Here is what the overall study found, with its caveats: The small number of donors limited the genetic and exposure-history diversity represented. Pairwise subsampling indicated that sequencing depth was expected to affect the degree of clonotype sharing among donors. Even with the large sequencing depth, rarefaction of the sorted-subset datasets indicated that sequencing was incomplete. Sampling was limited to blood, and TCR repertoires in tissue likely differ from TCR repertoires in blood. Estimated clonotype richness was generally larger for naive than for memory subsets. Compared with non-shared clonotypes, the clonotypes found in all four sorted-subset donors had higher generation probabilities. About 5% of naive CD4, around 3.5% of naive CD8, roughly 2.4% of memory CD4, and less than 0.45% of memory CD8 clonotypes were shared across a few donors.

Using the deep immunoSEQ assay, TCR CDR3 regions were amplified from genomic DNA by multiplex PCR. Genomic DNA extracted from each cell subset was distributed evenly over all wells of several immunoSEQ 96-well plates, and each plate served as one replicate. Each replicate PCR for sorted subsets received about 220 ng genomic DNA, equal to roughly 29,000 T cell genomes. Purified libraries were measured with a Qubit 3.0 fluorometer, size-checked on a Bioanalyzer 2100, and measured again with the KAPA Library Quantification kit. Every immunoSEQ 96-well plate was sequenced on a dedicated single-read 150-cycle Illumina NextSeq 550 flow cell. As for the authors' bioinformatics: Because only junctional sequences without quality scores were contained in the immunoSEQ output, filtering matching that applied to full-length reads could not be performed. To assign V/J genes and CDR3, sequences were annotated against IMGT germline references using PyIR, a Python wrapper for IgBLAST v1.9. Any read was removed if the V/J assignment was weak (E-value above 1e-6), the CDR3 was missing, or the read contained stop codons, out-of-frame junctions, or ambiguous translated residues. A V3J clonotype was defined by an identical inferred V gene, J gene, and CDR3 amino acid sequence. Percentage overlap between repertoires was computed as shared unique clonotypes divided by the size of the smaller repertoire. RTK rarefaction, the Chao1 estimator, and Recon v2.1 estimates of unobserved clonotypes were used to assess repertoire richness. For all TCRbeta clonotypes obtained by the gDNA method from several donors, generation probabilities were computed with OLGA. TCRdb mirrors the immuneACCESS table, restricted to in-frame sequences. Some clones are absent from its copies; in checked studies, under half trace to an unresolved V gene, and the reason for the others is unknown. From that table come the V and J calls and clone size; the DNA was used to work out D and trimming. A total of some 2 million clones appear in this sample, less than 95% of them only once. Under 1.5% of the sample comes from the top ten.

Concerning this clone itself: The specificity of this receptor is unknown. The sample holds no much larger clone one base away, and base qualities are not on file.

For this chain, trimming is 5 bases at the V end and 1 base at the J end, and the number of junction bases without a gene match is 11. Its CDR3 holds 16 amino acids, cysteine through phenylalanine. Solely the CDR3 DNA is kept, with 48 bases framed from the first base. The germline V gene encodes CDR1 SGHTA and CDR2 FQGNSA. CD8 naive samples were CD45RO-negative cells positively selected for CCR7, giving a CD45RA+CCR7+ population that excluded TemRA cells. Donors were healthy HIV-negative adults with no recently reported acute infections or vaccinations. Every donor was a Caucasian adult living in Nashville, Tennessee, USA. Blood was obtained by leukapheresis, after which PBMCs were separated by Ficoll-Histopaque density gradient centrifugation and cryopreserved in liquid nitrogen vapor phase. Analytical flow cytometry was used to check the purity and quantity of every magnetically sorted T cell population. From each sorted fraction, genomic DNA was isolated and quantified by UV absorbance on a Nanodrop 2000c.

The rearranged segments are TRBV7-2 and TRBJ2-7, with 7 bases matching TRBD2. Specimen: naive CD8+ T cells sorted from blood. Explained via the paper, the cell subset or site label denotes: CD45RA+CCR7+. The receptor comes from a man between 18 and 29 years old in good health. The sequenced DNA is TGTGCCAGCAGCAAGACCACAGCGGGATCTTCCTACGAGCAGTACTTC. This codes for CASSKTTAGSSYEQYF.